The present entry profiles one T cell receptor (beta chain) with its context. Antigen: not known. This sample is drawn from a study of PD-1 blockade in classical Hodgkin lymphoma. Study results and limitations: Compared with healthy donors, newly diagnosed patients reportedly showed lower baseline TCR diversity.

The time point here: cycle 4 day 1 (C4D1), after five to seven weeks of nivolumab. Each and every patient relapsed after autologous stem cell transplantation, and patients got differing brentuximab vedotin exposure. Produced via immunoSEQ multiplex PCR; TCRdb's table is partial and in-frame only. The table lists around 20,000 clones, 60% to 80% of them singletons. CDR3 length: 16 residues. CDR1 and CDR2 from the germline V gene are LGHNA and YNFKEQ. V dropped 1 base and J dropped 3; count of bases not matched to a gene: 3. This sample comprised peripheral blood mononuclear cells (PBMCs), obtained before the fourth cycle of nivolumab. The chain is built from TRBV4-2 and TRBJ1-4, with TRBD1 identical over 9 bases. This receptor was taken from a human donor with classical Hodgkin lymphoma. CDR3 region: CASSQVGQGSNEKLFF. In DNA form, the CDR3 reads TGTGCCAGCAGCCAAGTGGGACAGGGTTCTAATGAAAAACTGTTTTTT.